This T cell receptor beta chain was captured by sequencing in a study of blood T cell repertoires in COVID-19. The wider study: Whether acute or convalescent, the COVID-19 samples came from the United States, Italy and Spain.

Participant reports of clinical history set cohort assignment. Donors of Cohort 3 who recovered were those that had two negative PCRs, clearance, or symptom resolution. In the authors' workflow: Reference gene primer amplification yielded estimated nucleated cell counts. TCRdb keeps only in-frame clones here, not all; method: immunoSEQ multiplex PCR. That table gives V, J and clone size, and the DNA gave D and trimming. The sample carries around 380,000 clones, about 90% recorded once. The source material was PBMCs or T cells enriched from blood (not recorded which). The origin of this receptor is a young man who had recovered from COVID-19.

The CDR3 coding sequence is TGTGCCAGCAGTTTATCAGGACTAGCGGGGGGTAAAGAGACCCAGTACTTC. This gives the protein CASSLSGLAGGKETQYF. The gene calls are TRBV28 and TRBJ2-5; 14 bases match TRBD2. Germline lookup yields CDR1 MDHEN and CDR2 SYDVKM. V shed 1 base, J shed 3 bases, and the junction held 4 bases outside the gene matches. The CDR3 is 17 amino acids.